This record looks at one TCR beta chain sequence and its context. The CDR3 covers 17 residues. Germline V gene lookup returns CDR1 SGHRS and CDR2 YFSETQ. The junction had 8 bases not matched to a gene; V was cut back by 9 bases and J by 3 bases. This sample was included in a study of blood T cell repertoires in COVID-19. Generated by immunoSEQ multiplex PCR, the TCRdb table keeps only in-frame clones and is missing some. The sample has about 240,000 clones, about 90% seen once. The V gene is TRBV5-1, the J gene TRBJ2-6; 14 positions agree with TRBD2. The TCR was taken from a man aged 55-75 years who had recovered from COVID-19. The sequenced sample consisted of peripheral blood. Here the CDR3 reads CATPTSGGASGANVLTF. The CDR3 DNA reads TGCGCCACGCCGACTAGCGGGGGGGCGAGTGGGGCCAACGTCCTGACTTTC. The full variable domain, completed using reference TRBV5-1 and TRBJ2-6, is KAGVTQTPRYLIKTRGQQVTLSCSPISGHRSVSWYQQTPGQGLQFLFEYFSETQRNKGNFPGRFSGRQFSNSRSEMNVSTLELGDSALYLCATPTSGGASGANVLTFGAGSRLTVL.